One T cell receptor (beta chain) is described in this entry. The V and J ends lost 3 bases and 5 bases respectively, with 11 bases between them. This CDR3 region has 13 residues. CDR1 is SGHRS and CDR2 is YFSETQ in the germline V gene. Authors' data handling: Cell counts per sample came from amplifying reference gene primers. TCRdb keeps only in-frame clones here, not all; method: immunoSEQ multiplex PCR. V and J calls and clone size follow that table, whereas D and trimming were derived from the DNA. The sample holds roughly 52,000 clones, 83% seen once. This sample is part of a study of blood T cell repertoires in COVID-19. Study context: Donors in the United States, Italy and Spain gave samples during acute or convalescent COVID-19. T cells, B-cell-depleted T cells, or PBMCs provided the cDNA or gDNA that served as material.

This clonotype was sampled from a human donor in a cohort sampled during active COVID-19. The chain is built from TRBV5-1 and TRBJ1-2; TRBD1 is a possible D gene (5 bases). The sample comprised peripheral blood. The CDR3 DNA reads as TGCGCCAGCAGCTCGGGACTTTATTATGGCTACACCTTC. Its protein product is CASSSGLYYGYTF.